This T cell receptor (beta chain) was retrieved from a study of blood T cell repertoires in COVID-19. On the study more broadly: From the United States, Italy and Spain came samples of acute and convalescent COVID-19. Sources were T cells, B-cell-depleted T cells, or PBMCs; the material itself was cDNA or gDNA.

In the authors' methods: Estimates of nucleated cell counts were drawn from the amplification of reference gene primers. Using immunoSEQ multiplex PCR, the repertoire was profiled, and TCRdb retains in-frame clones only, with some absent. V, J and clone size were drawn from that table, and D and trimming were deduced from the DNA. Among 200,000 to 250,000 clones listed, roughly 85% were seen once. J was trimmed by 4 bases and V by 0 bases; bases with no gene match: 8. The CDR3 totals 16 residues. The germline V gene has CDR1 SGHAT and CDR2 FQNNGV. The chain recombines TRBV11-2 with TRBJ1-1; TRBD1 matches 7 bases. The receptor was derived from a woman in her late teens or twenties who had recovered from COVID-19. The sequenced material came from peripheral blood. The chain's CDR3 is CASSLDWRGGGTEAFF. In nucleotides, the CDR3 is TGTGCCAGCAGCTTAGATTGGAGAGGGGGCGGCACTGAAGCTTTCTTT. Supplemented by reference TRBV11-2 and TRBJ1-1, the full variable domain reads EAGVAQSPRYKIIEKRQSVAFWCNPISGHATLYWYQQILGQGPKLLIQFQNNGVVDDSQLPKDRFSAERLKGVDSTLKIQPAKLEDSAVYLCASSLDWRGGGTEAFFGQGTRLTVV.